A selection of T cell receptor beta chains follows, all from one sample in a study of blood T cells in healthy people across ages. TCRdb recomputed calls from the 5' RACE reads with MiXCR, one row per CDR3 protein. The sample lists around 1,100,000 distinct CDR3 sequences, more than 30% occurring once. Sequenced input: blood. The receptors originated from a man aged 18 to 30 in good health. CDR3s include the opening cysteine and the closing phenylalanine or tryptophan. A D gene is named only where the DNA matches it firmly. Only part of the rows carry a size: once, few, many, or a class if the clone is expanded.

-	TRBV6-6	-	TRBJ2-5	CASGSQETQYF	TGTGCCAGCGGGTCCCAAGAGACCCAGTACTTC
TRBD2	TRBV27	-	TRBJ2-1	CASHSGGGKFF	TGTGCCAGCCATAGCGGGGGGGGAAAGTTCTTC
-	TRBV12-3/TRBV12-4	few	TRBJ2-3	CASSLPGLRTDTQYF	TGTGCCAGCAGTTTGCCCGGACTTCGCACAGATACGCAGTATTTT
TRBD2	TRBV20-1	-	TRBJ2-1	CSARLTGGSYNEQFF	TGCAGTGCTAGACTCACGGGGGGCTCCTACAATGAGCAGTTCTTC
-	TRBV7-3	-	TRBJ2-6	CASSLNGAGTDLTF	TGTGCCAGCAGCTTAAACGGTGCAGGGACCGACCTGACTTTC
-	TRBV7-9	few	TRBJ2-7	CASSLVAGSSYEQYF	TGTGCCAGCAGCTTAGTTGCAGGGAGTTCCTACGAGCAGTACTTC
-	TRBV14	-	TRBJ2-7	CASSQGSRRMYEQYF	TGTGCCAGCAGCCAAGGTTCCCGCAGGATGTACGAGCAGTACTTC
-	TRBV10-3	-	TRBJ2-7	CATKGTASSYEQYF	TGTGCCACCAAAGGGACTGCTAGCTCCTACGAGCAGTACTTC
TRBD2	TRBV7-7	few	TRBJ2-7	CASSPRTSGDIYEQYF	TGTGCTAGCAGCCCCCGGACTAGCGGGGACATCTACGAGCAGTACTTC
-	TRBV7-2	many	TRBJ2-1	CASSLALSSYNEQFF	TGTGCTAGCAGCTTAGCGTTAAGCTCCTACAATGAGCAGTTCTTC
-	TRBV29-1	-	TRBJ2-4	CSVGQIAKNIQYF	TGCAGCGTAGGACAGATAGCCAAAAACATTCAGTACTTC
-	TRBV6-6	few	TRBJ1-1	CASSYSRNSQNTEAFF	TGTGCCAGCAGTTACTCCCGGAACAGCCAGAACACTGAAGCTTTCTTT
TRBD1	TRBV7-2	many	TRBJ1-2	CASSLRTGDAYGYTF	TGTGCCAGCAGCTTAAGGACAGGGGACGCCTATGGCTACACCTTC
-	TRBV6-2/TRBV6-3	-	TRBJ1-6	CASSQLQLSGRIDNSPLHF	TGTGCCAGCAGTCAACTACAACTCTCAGGCCGGATCGATAATTCACCCCTCCACTTT
TRBD1	TRBV12-3/TRBV12-4	-	TRBJ1-5	CASSGTGPSQPQHF	TGTGCCAGCAGTGGGACAGGACCAAGTCAGCCCCAGCATTTT
-	TRBV7-2	-	TRBJ1-4	CASSFGARGEKLFF	TGTGCCAGCAGCTTTGGGGCGCGGGGTGAAAAACTGTTTTTT
-	TRBV20-1	-	TRBJ2-3	CSARGATGKGTDTQYF	TGCAGTGCTAGAGGCGCTACAGGGAAAGGAACAGATACGCAGTATTTT
-	TRBV5-1	few	TRBJ1-1	CASSPLTVMNTEAFF	TGCGCCAGCAGCCCACTGACCGTGATGAACACTGAAGCTTTCTTT
TRBD2	TRBV4-3	-	TRBJ2-1	CASSQDGTGGPNNEQFF	TGCGCCAGCAGCCAAGATGGAACGGGGGGTCCTAACAATGAGCAGTTCTTC
-	TRBV28	-	TRBJ1-1	CASTILGTEAFF	TGTGCCAGCACCATACTAGGGACTGAAGCTTTCTTT
-	TRBV20-1	few	TRBJ2-7	CSANSRADYEQYF	TGCAGTGCTAACTCCAGGGCCGACTACGAGCAGTACTTC
TRBD1	TRBV2	-	TRBJ2-7	CASSATGTAYNEQYF	TGTGCCAGCAGTGCCACCGGGACAGCCTACAATGAGCAGTACTTC
-	TRBV9	-	TRBJ2-5	CASSAPHGQGINGETQYF	TGTGCCAGCAGCGCCCCTCACGGGCAGGGGATTAATGGAGAGACCCAGTACTTC
-	TRBV5-5	few	TRBJ2-1	CASSLTAGRAYNEQFF	TGTGCCAGCAGCTTGACGGCGGGGAGAGCCTACAATGAGCAGTTCTTC
TRBD1	TRBV13	few	TRBJ1-2	CASSPRQGLGYGYTF	TGTGCCAGCAGCCCTAGACAGGGGCTTGGCTATGGCTACACCTTC
TRBD1	TRBV5-1	-	TRBJ2-2	CASSLAQGALTGELFF	TGCGCCAGCAGCTTGGCCCAGGGGGCTTTAACCGGGGAGTTGTTTTTT
-	TRBV9	few	TRBJ2-3	CASSHEGGDSTDTQYF	TGTGCCAGCAGCCACGAGGGGGGGGATAGCACAGATACGCAGTATTTT
-	TRBV10-3	few	TRBJ2-3	CAISAELDTQYF	TGTGCCATCAGTGCGGAGTTGGATACGCAGTATTTT
-	TRBV7-2	once	TRBJ1-1	CASSLVTVGSNTEAFF	TGTGCCAGCAGCTTAGTCACGGTGGGTTCGAACACTGAAGCTTTCTTT
-	TRBV5-8	-	TRBJ1-2	CASSLGEGPLVFSYGYTF	TGTGCCAGCAGCTTGGGCGAGGGGCCTTTGGTCTTTTCCTATGGCTACACCTTC
-	TRBV3-1	-	TRBJ1-1	CASSQEVVGYTEAFF	TGTGCCAGCAGCCAAGAAGTTGTGGGGTACACTGAAGCTTTCTTT
-	TRBV12-3/TRBV12-4	few	TRBJ1-4	CASRQDTSTNEKLFF	TGTGCCAGCAGACAAGACACTTCAACTAATGAAAAACTGTTTTTT
TRBD2	TRBV10-3	few	TRBJ2-1	CAISGTSGGFGNEQFF	TGTGCCATCAGCGGGACTAGCGGGGGGTTCGGCAATGAGCAGTTCTTC
-	TRBV20-1	-	TRBJ2-5	CSARGLTKGVGSEQYF	TGCAGTGCTAGAGGGTTGACGAAGGGAGTAGGCAGTGAGCAGTACTTC